The entry below gives a single T cell receptor beta chain sequence along with its context. J was trimmed by 6 bases and V by 5 bases; bases with no gene match: 6. This CDR3 spans 14 amino acids. Germline V gene sequence: CDR1 MDHEN, CDR2 SYDVKM. This sample is part of a study of technical replicates of blood from a handful of donors. TCRdb's table, derived via immunoSEQ multiplex PCR, lists solely in-frame clones and lacks some. The sample consists of over 65,000 clones, around 97% of them appearing once. The sequence was obtained from a human donor in good health. The V and J genes are TRBV28 and TRBJ2-3, with 9 bases matching TRBD1. The sequenced sample was T cells isolated from PBMCs. This CDR3 is CASSRTGASDTQYF. The DNA for the CDR3 is TGTGCCAGCAGTAGGACAGGGGCCTCTGATACGCAGTATTTT.